The sequence of this T cell receptor (beta chain) was determined in a study of T cells of healthy individuals. This CDR3 contains 15 residues. Trimming took off 8 bases at V and 6 bases at J, with 20 bases between the two ends. Per germline, CDR1 MNHEY and CDR2 SVGAGI. TCRdb reprocessed the 5' RACE reads with MiXCR, giving one entry per CDR3 protein. The data show around 98,000 distinct CDR3 sequences, 17% seen once. This receptor was obtained from a human donor in good health. The J gene is TRBJ1-5, the V gene TRBV6-5; D unresolved. The DNA of the CDR3 is TGTGCCAGCCGCGCCCTGGGCCTCACGGGTCAGCCCCAGCATTTT. It yields the protein CASRALGLTGQPQHF.